This T cell receptor (beta chain) was profiled in a study of blood T cells in healthy people across ages. Trimming removed 5 bases from V and 9 bases from J; junction bases left unmatched: 4. Germline V gives CDR1 MNHEY, CDR2 SVGEGT. CDR3 length: 12 amino acids. The second PCR ran about 6 to 12 cycles with a sample-barcoded 5' primer and J-beta primers. CDR3-containing paired-end reads numbered at least 2.5 million in each sample. Each CDR3 protein gets one entry after TCRdb re-called the 5' RACE reads with MiXCR. The table shows about 640,000 distinct CDR3 sequences, with roughly 41% occurring only once. This clonotype was counted at least ten times.

Sequenced sample: blood. The source of this sequence is a man at least 80 years old in good health. The rearrangement links TRBV6-2 or TRBV6-3 to TRBJ2-1; 7 nucleotides line up with TRBD2. This CDR3 reads CASSLAAFEQFF. The DNA of the CDR3 is TGTGCCAGCAGTCTAGCGGCATTTGAGCAGTTCTTC.